This T cell receptor beta chain was identified in a study of a mutant IDH1 vaccine in newly diagnosed glioma. Study in general: With temozolomide cycles, or 4-6 weeks after radiotherapy alone, vaccination was started. Treated patients, about 60% male and about 38% female, averaged about 40 years of age. Findings and limits, study-wide: Pseudoprogression apparently tracked independently of changes in top peripheral T cell clonotypes.

Assay used: immunoSEQ multiplex PCR; TCRdb lists only in-frame clones, some missing. The sample includes over 60,000 clones, roughly 76% of them seen just once. A word on this clone: Its antigen is not known.

Time point denoted: week 35, safety follow-up. In the vaccine, a single dose held 300 ug of the mutant IDH1 20-mer peptide, along with topical imiquimod. Administration of eight vaccinations to patients took place in weeks 1, 3, 5, 7, 11, 15, 19, 23. The sequencing used PBMCs, collected from a glioma patient whose treatment included an IDH1 peptide vaccine. The sequence derives from a man in his forties with glioma.

The CDR3 loop is CAISGGGGTDTQYF. Written as DNA, the CDR3 is TGTGCCATCAGTGGAGGAGGGGGCACAGATACGCAGTATTTT. This chain joins TRBV10-3 and TRBJ2-3; a weak D match, TRBD2 (6 bases). The germline V gene encodes CDR1 ENHRY and CDR2 SYGVKD. V lost 4 bases and J lost 1, with 9 bases in between. This CDR3 has 14 residues.